A single sample is the source of the 25 T cell receptor beta chains below, sequenced in a study of spatial heterogeneity in lung cancer. TCRdb analysed the 5' RACE reads with MiXCR anew, one entry per CDR3 protein. Among more than 65,000 distinct CDR3 sequences listed, approximately 12% were seen once. Noted time point: sample taken at primary tumor resection. Without sorting, whole RNA was sequenced from tumor, nontumor lung or frozen PBMC. The sequences come from PBMCs, collected at surgery. These TCRs come from a male donor with early-stage non-small cell lung cancer.

For the CDR3, the DNA is TGTGCCAGCCGGGAAGCGGGACTTAGCACAGATACGCAGTATTTT. This codes for CASREAGLSTDTQYF. The genes are TRBV6-4 and TRBJ2-3; 7 nucleotides agree with TRBD2. V trimming: 8 bases; J trimming: 0 bases; junction bases outside the gene matches: 8. The CDR3 spans 15 residues. Germline V gene sequence: CDR1 MRHNA, CDR2 SNTAGT.

This clonotype has only a few counts. V gene TRBV3-1 combines with J gene TRBJ2-1; 8 positions agree with TRBD2. The germline V gene has CDR1 LGHDT and CDR2 YNNKEL (reference sequence). V trimming: 2 bases; J trimming: 7 bases; junction bases outside the gene matches: 7. This CDR3 is 15 amino acids long. The chain's CDR3 is CASSQMAGGSNEQFF. The CDR3 region has the DNA TGTGCCAGCAGCCAAATGGCGGGAGGAAGTAATGAGCAGTTCTTC.

V usage is TRBV12-3 or TRBV12-4 and J usage is TRBJ2-5; TRBD1 might be the D (5 bases). The CDR3 sequence is 15 residues long. The V end lost 3 bases, the J end lost 1 base, and 12 bases lay between the germline ends. The CDR3 reads CASSFYRDSQETQYF. CDR3 bases: TGTGCCAGCAGTTTCTACCGCGACAGCCAAGAGACCCAGTACTTC.

The sample holds many counts of this clonotype. This chain connects TRBV7-6 to TRBJ1-6; 8 nucleotides agree with TRBD1. V gave up 4 bases and J gave up 5 bases; unmatched junction bases: 4. Germline values: CDR1 SGHVS, CDR2 FNYEAQ. This CDR3 region has 15 residues. In nucleotides, the CDR3 is TGTGCCAGCAGCTCTGGACAGGGAGATAATTCACCCCTCCACTTT. Translation: CASSSGQGDNSPLHF.

As concerns this clonotype: With a much larger clone just one base away, this may be a read error. The V gene is TRBV5-1, the J gene TRBJ2-2; maybe TRBD2 (5 bases). Germline V gene data show CDR1 as SGHRS and CDR2 as YFSETQ. The CDR3 has 12 amino acids. CDR3 in amino acids: CASRVQTGEPFF. For the CDR3, the DNA is TGCGCCAGCAGAGTCCAAACCGGGGAGCCGTTTTTT. The whole variable domain, remainder taken from reference TRBV5-1 and TRBJ2-2, is KAGVTQTPRYLIKTRGQQVTLSCSPISGHRSVSWYQQTPGQGLQFLFEYFSETQRNKGNFPGRFSGRQFSNSRSEMNVSTLELGDSALYLCASRVQTGEPFFGEGSRLTVL.

The table lists this clonotype with a few counts. This chain links TRBV10-3 with TRBJ2-7, with 8 bases matching TRBD2. Germline-derived CDR1 and CDR2 are ENHRY and SYGVKD. The length of the CDR3 is 13 residues. The ends lost 4 bases at V and 3 bases at J; junction bases unmatched: 2. CDR3 sequence: CAISGRGDYEQYF. CDR3 coding DNA: TGTGCCATCAGTGGGCGGGGGGACTACGAGCAGTACTTC.

This clonotype was detected only a few times. The chain is built from TRBV7-9 and TRBJ2-2; TRBD1 aligns across 9 bases. The CDR3 has 15 amino acids. V lost 4 bases and J lost 4; bases outside the gene matches: 4. Per germline, CDR1 SEHNR and CDR2 FQNEAQ (reference sequence). For the CDR3, the DNA is TGTGCCAGCAGCTCGACAGGGGGGAGCACCGGGGAGCTGTTTTTT. It translates to CASSSTGGSTGELFF.

The chain joins TRBV5-1 to TRBJ2-2; 7 nucleotides match TRBD1. From germline, CDR1 is SGHRS and CDR2 YFSETQ. The CDR3 contains 16 residues. The junction had 6 bases not matched to a gene; V was cut back by 4 bases and J by 0 bases. CDR3 loop: CASSSDRAANTGELFF. Written as DNA, the CDR3 is TGCGCCAGCAGCAGTGACAGGGCTGCGAACACCGGGGAGCTGTTTTTT.

This clonotype was counted only a few times. The chain carries TRBV5-6 and TRBJ1-1; D gene ambiguous. Trimming stripped 2 bases from V and 2 bases from J, with 7 bases between. Germline lookup yields CDR1 SGHDT and CDR2 YYEEEE. This CDR3 contains 13 residues. Here the CDR3 reads CASSLYANTEAFF. DNA of the CDR3: TGTGCCAGCAGCTTATACGCTAACACTGAAGCTTTCTTT.

This clonotype turned up a few times. The V call is TRBV2, the J call TRBJ2-2; 9 positions match TRBD2. The CDR3 runs 15 residues. The J segment lost 4 bases and the V segment lost 5 bases, leaving 5 bases of the junction unmatched. CDR1 is SNHLY, CDR2 FYNNEI, per germline. The CDR3 bases are TGTGCCAGCAGTAGCGGGGGGCGCCTCACCGGGGAGCTGTTTTTT. Translating gives CASSSGGRLTGELFF.

This chain connects TRBV4-2 to TRBJ2-7, with D maybe TRBD1 (5 bases). V was trimmed by 1 base and J by 2 bases, leaving 12 bases between them. The CDR3 contains 15 residues. CDR1 and CDR2 from the germline V gene are LGHNA and YNFKEQ. CDR3 amino acids: CASSQGQGNAYEQYF. CDR3 DNA: TGTGCCAGCAGCCAAGGGCAGGGAAACGCCTACGAGCAGTACTTC.

This clonotype was observed a handful of times. J is TRBJ2-1 and V is TRBV20-1; D remains ambiguous. V was clipped by 3 bases and J by 5 bases, with 5 bases between them. Germline V gene sequence: CDR1 DFQATT, CDR2 SNEGSKA (reference sequence). There are 11 residues in the CDR3. The CDR3 reads CSASGDNEQFF. CDR3 DNA sequence: TGCAGTGCTAGCGGAGACAATGAGCAGTTCTTC.

This chain connects TRBV7-8 to TRBJ2-2, with TRBD1 identical over 7 bases. CDR1 and CDR2 from the germline V gene are SGHVS and FQNEAQ. CDR3 length equals 13 residues. With V trimmed by 5 bases and J by 7 bases, 4 bases remained unmatched. CDR3 in DNA: TGTGCCAGCAGCAAGGGGGCAGACGGGGAGCTGTTTTTT. It translates to CASSKGADGELFF.

This clonotype occurred many times. The gene calls are TRBV10-1 and TRBJ1-5, with D uncertain. The CDR3 is made up of 12 amino acids. Germline loops: CDR1 WNHNN, CDR2 SYGVQD (reference sequence). The germline V and J ends were trimmed by 0 bases and 6 bases, with 3 bases remaining between them. CDR3 bases: TGCGCCAGCAGTGAGTCTGGTCAGCCCCAGCATTTT. Encoded protein: CASSESGQPQHF.

The chain couples TRBV2 to TRBJ2-6, with D hard to call. Germline V gene lookup returns CDR1 SNHLY and CDR2 FYNNEI. V was trimmed by 6 bases and J by 1 base, leaving 13 bases between them. The CDR3 is 16 amino acids. Here the CDR3 DNA reads TGTGCCAGCAGGGGGATACACGCTTCTGGGGCCAACGTCCTGACTTTC. This gives the protein CASRGIHASGANVLTF.

A few counts support this clonotype. The chain employs TRBV11-2 and TRBJ1-4, with D unclear. CDR1 and CDR2 (germline): SGHAT, FQNNGV. This CDR3 region has 14 residues. V dropped 2 bases and J dropped 8 bases, with 12 bases sitting between them. The CDR3 spells CASSLPGLGEKLFF. The CDR3 DNA is TGTGCCAGCAGCTTACCCGGATTGGGGGAAAAACTGTTTTTT.

The V call is TRBV7-6, the J call TRBJ2-1; D is ambiguous. Germline values: CDR1 SGHVS, CDR2 FNYEAQ. This CDR3 contains 13 residues. With 0 bases removed from V and 5 bases from J, the gap between germline ends came to 5 bases. The chain's CDR3 is CASSLARNNEQFF. CDR3 coding DNA: TGTGCCAGCAGCTTAGCGCGGAACAATGAGCAGTTCTTC.

This clonotype has more than one count but fewer than ten. The gene calls are TRBV7-9 and TRBJ2-1; weak D call: TRBD1 (6 bases). CDR1 and CDR2 (germline): SEHNR, FQNEAQ (reference sequence). The CDR3 has 13 residues. Trimming removed 3 bases at V and 9 bases at J, with 12 bases between. In DNA form, the CDR3 reads TGTGCCAGCAGCTTCCATCAAGGGGGTGAGCAGTTCTTC. Its protein product is CASSFHQGGEQFF. The full variable domain, rest sourced from reference TRBV7-9 and TRBJ2-1, is DTGVSQNPRHKITKRGQNVTFRCDPISEHNRLYWYRQTLGQGPEFLTYFQNEAQLEKSRLLSDRFSAERPKGSFSTLEIQRTEQGDSAMYLCASSFHQGGEQFFGPGTRLTVL.

The chain carries TRBV29-1 and TRBJ1-1, with unresolved D. This CDR3 has 11 amino acids. Germline-derived CDR1 and CDR2 are SQVTM and ANQGSEA. The V and J ends lost 3 bases and 5 bases respectively, with 7 bases between them. The CDR3 DNA reads TGCAGCGTTGAGCGTAAGACTGAAGCTTTCTTT. It translates to CSVERKTEAFF.

The sample holds a few counts of this clonotype. V gene TRBV10-3 combines with J gene TRBJ2-7; TRBD1 matches 7 bases. Germline CDR1 ENHRY, CDR2 SYGVKD. CDR3 length equals 18 residues. J lost 3 bases, V lost 10 bases, and 24 bases had no gene match. CDR3 region: CATRPNRMTGSVVYEQYF. Written as DNA, the CDR3 is TGTGCCACTCGTCCCAATAGGATGACAGGGTCCGTGGTCTACGAGCAGTACTTC.

The rearrangement links TRBV5-1 to TRBJ2-1; 9 bases are a match to TRBD2. Germline assignment: CDR1 SGHRS and CDR2 YFSETQ. The V gene end was trimmed by 4 bases and the J gene end by 8 bases; junction bases not matched to a gene: 19. The CDR3 is 18 residues long. CDR3 nucleotides: TGCGCCAGCAGCCCCACCCTAAATTTAGCGGGGGAACAGGATGAGCAGTTCTTC. As protein: CASSPTLNLAGEQDEQFF.

Regarding this clonotype: A junction end diverges from the germline sequence, so it may reflect a read error. The rearrangement links TRBV5-6 to TRBJ2-3; 7 positions agree with TRBD1. The CDR3 loop spans 13 amino acids. The germline CDR1 and CDR2 sequences are SGHDT and YYEEEE. Here the CDR3 reads CASSLVTQGVGHF. Here the CDR3 DNA reads TGTGCCAGCAGCTTGGTGACCCAGGGGGTAGGGCATTTT.

As to this clonotype: The junction does not match germline at one end; this may be a read error. The chain combines TRBV12-3 or TRBV12-4 with TRBJ1-6, with D unclear. The CDR3 consists of 13 residues. CDR3 amino acids: CAGSKEQNSPLHF. CDR3 bases: TGTGCCGGCAGTAAAGAACAGAATTCACCCCTCCACTTT.

This clonotype was observed a handful of times. The rearrangement links TRBV14 to TRBJ1-2; D unclear. There are 13 residues in the CDR3. Germline-derived CDR1 and CDR2 are SGHDN and FVKESK. Deletions cut 2 bases from V and 4 bases from J, with 8 bases between. CDR3 residues: CASSQSMSYGYTF. CDR3 DNA sequence: TGTGCCAGCAGCCAAAGCATGAGCTATGGCTACACCTTC.

V and J are TRBV6-6 and TRBJ2-5; unclear D gene. The CDR3 covers 14 residues. Germline-derived CDR1 and CDR2 are MNHNY and SVGAGI (reference sequence). Trimming pared 7 bases from V and 3 bases from J, leaving 15 bases between. The CDR3 nucleotides read TGTGCCAGCACCAACCGGCGAAGAGAAGAGACCCAGTACTTC. Translation: CASTNRRREETQYF.